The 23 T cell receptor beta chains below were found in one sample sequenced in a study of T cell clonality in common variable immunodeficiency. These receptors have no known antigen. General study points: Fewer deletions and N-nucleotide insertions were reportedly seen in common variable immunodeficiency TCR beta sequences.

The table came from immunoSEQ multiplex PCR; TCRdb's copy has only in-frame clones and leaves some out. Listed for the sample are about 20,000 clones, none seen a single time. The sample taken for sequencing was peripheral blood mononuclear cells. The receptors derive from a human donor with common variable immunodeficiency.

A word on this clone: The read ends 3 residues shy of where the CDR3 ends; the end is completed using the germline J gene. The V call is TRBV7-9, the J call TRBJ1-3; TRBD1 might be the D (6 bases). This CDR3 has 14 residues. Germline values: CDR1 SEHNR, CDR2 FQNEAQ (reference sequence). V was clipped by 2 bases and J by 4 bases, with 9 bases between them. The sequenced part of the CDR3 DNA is TGTGCCAGCAGCTTATCAGGGGCAGGAAACACC. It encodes CASSLSGAGNT. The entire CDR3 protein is CASSLSGAGNTIYF.

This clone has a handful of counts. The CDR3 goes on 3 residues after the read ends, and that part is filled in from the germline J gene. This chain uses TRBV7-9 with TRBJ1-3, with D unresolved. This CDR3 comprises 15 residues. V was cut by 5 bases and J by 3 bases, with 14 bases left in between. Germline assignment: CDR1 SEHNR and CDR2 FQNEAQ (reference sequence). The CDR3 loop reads CASSPPSGGGNTIYF. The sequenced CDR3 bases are TGTGCCAGCAGCCCGCCGTCGGGTGGTGGAAACACC.

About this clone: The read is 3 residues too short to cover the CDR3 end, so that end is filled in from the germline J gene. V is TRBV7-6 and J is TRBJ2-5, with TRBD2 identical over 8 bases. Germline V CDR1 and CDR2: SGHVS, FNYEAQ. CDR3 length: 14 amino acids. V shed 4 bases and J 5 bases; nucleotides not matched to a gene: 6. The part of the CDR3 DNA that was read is TGTGCCAGCAGCTCCCGGGGGGGCCCGGAGACC. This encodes CASSSRGGPET. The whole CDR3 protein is CASSSRGGPETQYF.

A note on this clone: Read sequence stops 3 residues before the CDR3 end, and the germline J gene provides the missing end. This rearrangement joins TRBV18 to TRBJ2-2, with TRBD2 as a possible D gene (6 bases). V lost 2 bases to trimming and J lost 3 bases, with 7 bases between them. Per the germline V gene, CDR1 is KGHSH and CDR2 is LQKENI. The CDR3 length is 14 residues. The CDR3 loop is CASSPGTYTGELFF. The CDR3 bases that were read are TGTGCCAGCTCACCAGGGACTTACACCGGGGAG.

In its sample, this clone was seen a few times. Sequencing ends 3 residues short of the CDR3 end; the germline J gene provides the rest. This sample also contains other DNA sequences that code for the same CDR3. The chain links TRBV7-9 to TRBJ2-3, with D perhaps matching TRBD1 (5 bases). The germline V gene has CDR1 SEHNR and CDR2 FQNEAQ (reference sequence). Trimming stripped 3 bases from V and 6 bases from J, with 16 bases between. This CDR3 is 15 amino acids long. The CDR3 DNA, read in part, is TGTGCCAGCAGCTTTACGGCAGGGATTGGGGATACG. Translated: CASSFTAGIGDT. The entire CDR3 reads CASSFTAGIGDTQYF.

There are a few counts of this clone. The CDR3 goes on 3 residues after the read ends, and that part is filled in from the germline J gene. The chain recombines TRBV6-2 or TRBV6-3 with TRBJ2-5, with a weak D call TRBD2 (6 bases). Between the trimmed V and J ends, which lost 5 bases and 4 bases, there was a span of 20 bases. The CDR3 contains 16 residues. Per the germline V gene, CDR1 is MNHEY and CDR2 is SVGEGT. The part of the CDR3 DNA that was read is TGTGCCAGCAGTCTCACAGCGACTCGAGCGGGAGAGACC. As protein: CASSLTATRAGET. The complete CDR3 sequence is CASSLTATRAGETQYF.

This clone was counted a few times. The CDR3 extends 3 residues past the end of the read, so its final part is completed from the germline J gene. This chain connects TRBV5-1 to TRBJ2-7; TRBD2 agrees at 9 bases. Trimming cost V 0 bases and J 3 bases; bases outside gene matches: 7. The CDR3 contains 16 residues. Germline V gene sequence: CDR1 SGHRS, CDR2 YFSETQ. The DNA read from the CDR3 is TGCGCCAGCAGCTTGGATGGCGGGAGGGCCGACTACGAG. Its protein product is CASSLDGGRADYE. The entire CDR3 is CASSLDGGRADYEQYF.

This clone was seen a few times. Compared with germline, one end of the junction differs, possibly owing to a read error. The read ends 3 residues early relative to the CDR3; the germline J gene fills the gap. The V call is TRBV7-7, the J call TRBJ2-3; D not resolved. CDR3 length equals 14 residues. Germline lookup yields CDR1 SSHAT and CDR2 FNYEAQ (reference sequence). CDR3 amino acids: CASSLDVNTDTQYF. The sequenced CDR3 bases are TGTGCTAGCAGCTTAGATGTAAATACAGATACG.

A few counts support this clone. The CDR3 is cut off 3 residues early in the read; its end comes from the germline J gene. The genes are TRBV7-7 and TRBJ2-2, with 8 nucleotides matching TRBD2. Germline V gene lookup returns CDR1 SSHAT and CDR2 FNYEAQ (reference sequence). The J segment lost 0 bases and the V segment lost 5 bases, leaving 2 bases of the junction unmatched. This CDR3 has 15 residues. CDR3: CASSPGGANTGELFF. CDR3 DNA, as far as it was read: TGTGCCAGCAGCCCGGGAGGGGCGAACACCGGGGAG.

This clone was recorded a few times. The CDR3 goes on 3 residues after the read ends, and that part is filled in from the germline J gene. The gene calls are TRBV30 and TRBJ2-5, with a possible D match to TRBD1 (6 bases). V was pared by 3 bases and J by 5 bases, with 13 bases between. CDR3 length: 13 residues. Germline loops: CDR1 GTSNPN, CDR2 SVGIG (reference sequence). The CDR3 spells CAWSVIQGETQYF. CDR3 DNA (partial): TGTGCCTGGAGCGTTATACAGGGTGAGACC.

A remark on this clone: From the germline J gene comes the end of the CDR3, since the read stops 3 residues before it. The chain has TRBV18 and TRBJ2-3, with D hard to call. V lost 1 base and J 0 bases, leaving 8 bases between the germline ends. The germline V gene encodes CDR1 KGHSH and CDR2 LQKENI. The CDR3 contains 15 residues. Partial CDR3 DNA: TGTGCCAGCTCACCACAGCGTGGGAGCACAGATACG. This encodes CASSPQRGSTDT. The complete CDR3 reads CASSPQRGSTDTQYF.

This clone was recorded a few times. CDR3 amino acids: CASSPGGGQETQYF. The DNA read from the CDR3 is TGTGCCAGCTCACCGGGGGGGGGCCAAGAGACC. This chain connects TRBV18 to TRBJ2-5; TRBD2 matches 7 bases. The CDR3 goes on 3 residues after the read ends, and that part is filled in from the germline J gene. Germline loops: CDR1 KGHSH, CDR2 LQKENI. The CDR3 is made up of 14 amino acids. Losses at the gene ends were 3 bases for V and 1 base for J; bases not matched to a gene: 2.

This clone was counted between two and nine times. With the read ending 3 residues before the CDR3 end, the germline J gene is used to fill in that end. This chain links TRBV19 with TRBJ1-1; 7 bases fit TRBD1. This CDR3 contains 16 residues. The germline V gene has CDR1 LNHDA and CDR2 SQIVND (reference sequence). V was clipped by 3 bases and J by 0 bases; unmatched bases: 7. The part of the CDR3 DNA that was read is TGTGCCAGTAGTATGCAAACAGGGGTCATGAACACTGAA. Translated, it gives CASSMQTGVMNTE. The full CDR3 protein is CASSMQTGVMNTEAFF. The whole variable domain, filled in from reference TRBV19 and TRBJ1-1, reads DGGITQSPKYLFRKEGQNVTLSCEQNLNHDAMYWYRQDPGQGLRLIYYSQIVNDFQKGDIAEGYSVSREKKESFPLTVTSAQKNPTAFYLCASSMQTGVMNTEAFFGQGTRLTVV.

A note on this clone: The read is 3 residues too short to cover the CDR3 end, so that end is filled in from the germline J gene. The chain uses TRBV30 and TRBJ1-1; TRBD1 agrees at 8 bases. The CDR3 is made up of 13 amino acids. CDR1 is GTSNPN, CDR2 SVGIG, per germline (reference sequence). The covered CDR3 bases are TGTGCCTGGGACTCAATTTCAGGGGGCTTA. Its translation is CAWDSISGGL. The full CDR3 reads CAWDSISGGLAFF.

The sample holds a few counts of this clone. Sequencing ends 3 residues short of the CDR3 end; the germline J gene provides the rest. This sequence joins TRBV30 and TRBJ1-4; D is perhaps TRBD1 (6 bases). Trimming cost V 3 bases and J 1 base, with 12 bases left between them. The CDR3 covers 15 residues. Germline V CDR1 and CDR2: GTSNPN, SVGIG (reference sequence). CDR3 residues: CAWRAGTRTNEKLFF. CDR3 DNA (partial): TGTGCCTGGAGGGCCGGGACAAGAACTAATGAAAAA.

The sequenced part of the CDR3 DNA is TGTGCCAGCAGTGGATTAACAGCTAGCGGTGGC. Its protein is CASSGLTASGG. The entire CDR3 reads CASSGLTASGGYTF. The chain employs TRBV2 and TRBJ1-2; no clear D. The CDR3 end lies 3 residues beyond the end of the read and is filled in from the germline J gene. V dropped 4 bases and J dropped 7 bases, with 16 bases sitting between them. The CDR3 loop spans 14 amino acids. CDR1 and CDR2 from the germline V gene are SNHLY and FYNNEI.

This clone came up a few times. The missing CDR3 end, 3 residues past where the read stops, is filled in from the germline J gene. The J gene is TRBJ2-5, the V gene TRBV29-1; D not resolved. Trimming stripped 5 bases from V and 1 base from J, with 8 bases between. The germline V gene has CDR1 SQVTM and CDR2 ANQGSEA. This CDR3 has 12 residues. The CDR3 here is CSVTTSQETQYF. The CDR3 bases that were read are TGCAGCGTTACTACCTCCCAAGAGACC.

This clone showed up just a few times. The CDR3 region is CASSPSHGYTF. The part of the CDR3 DNA that was read is TGTGCCAGCAGTCCCTCCCATGGC. The chain couples TRBV6-2 or TRBV6-3 to TRBJ1-2; D gene uncertain. The read comes to an end 3 residues before the CDR3 does, leaving the germline J gene to fill in the end. The germline CDR1 and CDR2 sequences are MNHEY and SVGEGT. This CDR3 is 11 amino acids long. V was cut by 5 bases and J by 6 bases, with 7 bases left in between.

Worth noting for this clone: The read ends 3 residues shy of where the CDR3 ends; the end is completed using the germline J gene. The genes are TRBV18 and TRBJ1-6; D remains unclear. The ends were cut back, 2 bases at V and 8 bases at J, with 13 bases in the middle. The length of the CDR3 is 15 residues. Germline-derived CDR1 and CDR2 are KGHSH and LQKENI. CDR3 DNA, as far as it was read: TGTGCCAGCTCACCAGAGGGCTTCCGCGATTCACCC. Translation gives CASSPEGFRDSP. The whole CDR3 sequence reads CASSPEGFRDSPLHF.

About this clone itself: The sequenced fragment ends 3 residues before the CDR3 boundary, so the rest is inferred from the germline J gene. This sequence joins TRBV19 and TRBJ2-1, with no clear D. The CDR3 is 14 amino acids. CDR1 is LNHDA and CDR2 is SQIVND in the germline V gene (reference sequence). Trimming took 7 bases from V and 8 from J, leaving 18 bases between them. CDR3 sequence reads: CASIGNPTADEQFF. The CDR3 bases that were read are TGTGCCAGTATCGGCAACCCCACTGCGGATGAG.

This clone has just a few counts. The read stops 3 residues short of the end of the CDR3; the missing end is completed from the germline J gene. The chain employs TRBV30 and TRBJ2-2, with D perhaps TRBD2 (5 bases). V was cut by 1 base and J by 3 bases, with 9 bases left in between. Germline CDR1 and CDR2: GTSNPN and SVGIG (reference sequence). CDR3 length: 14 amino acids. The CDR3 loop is CAWSELAYTGELFF. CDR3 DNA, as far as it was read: TGTGCCTGGAGTGAGCTAGCTTACACCGGGGAG.

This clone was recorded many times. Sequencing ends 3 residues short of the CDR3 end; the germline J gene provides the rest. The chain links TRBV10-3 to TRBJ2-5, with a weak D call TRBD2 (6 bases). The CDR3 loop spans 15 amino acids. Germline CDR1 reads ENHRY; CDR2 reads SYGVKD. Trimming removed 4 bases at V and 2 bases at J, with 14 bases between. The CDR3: CAISALLSGQETQYF. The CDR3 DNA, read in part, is TGTGCCATCAGTGCCCTTCTTAGCGGACAAGAGACC.

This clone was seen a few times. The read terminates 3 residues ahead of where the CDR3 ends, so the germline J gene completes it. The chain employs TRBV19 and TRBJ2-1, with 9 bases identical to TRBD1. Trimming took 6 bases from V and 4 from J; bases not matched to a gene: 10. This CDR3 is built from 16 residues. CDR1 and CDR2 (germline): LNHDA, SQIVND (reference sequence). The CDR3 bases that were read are TGTGCCAGTAGCCCCCGGGACAGGGAATTGTACAATGAG. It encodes CASSPRDRELYNE. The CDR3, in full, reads CASSPRDRELYNEQFF.